What follows are 32 T cell receptor beta chains derived from one specimen sequenced in a study of OX40 agonist ivuxolimab in advanced cancers. Here immunoSEQ multiplex PCR was the method, and the copy in TCRdb shows in-frame clones only, minus some. Seen here are tens of thousands of clones, about 88% observed once, and the top ten hold about 1.2%. The specimen comprised CD4+ or CD8+ T cells sorted from blood, sampled in a trial of the OX40 agonist ivuxolimab. These receptors were collected from an adult with an advanced solid tumor such as melanoma, head and neck, liver or kidney cancer.

The J gene is TRBJ1-1, the V gene TRBV6-1; D is ambiguous. CDR1 and CDR2 (germline): MNHNS, SASEGT. With 7 bases removed from V and 0 bases from J, the gap between germline ends came to 3 bases. The CDR3 has 11 residues. Here the CDR3 DNA reads TGTGCCAGCAAAATGAACACTGAAGCTTTCTTT. Translated, it gives CASKMNTEAFF.

The V call is TRBV28, the J call TRBJ1-4; no clear D gene. Germline-derived CDR1 and CDR2 are MDHEN and SYDVKM. Trimming removed 8 bases at V and 4 bases at J, with 14 bases between. CDR3 size: 14 residues. The CDR3 sequence is CASQSFRNNEKLFF. The CDR3 nucleotides are TGTGCCAGCCAGTCGTTCAGGAATAATGAAAAACTGTTTTTT.

A few counts support this clone. As DNA, the CDR3 is TGTGCCAGCAGTGAATGGGGATCACCCCTCCACTTT. Amino acid sequence: CASSEWGSPLHF. This sequence joins TRBV2 and TRBJ1-6; D call uncertain. CDR1 and CDR2 (germline): SNHLY, FYNNEI. V was shortened by 2 bases and J by 10 bases, with 6 bases between the two germline ends. This CDR3 region has 12 residues.

The chain links TRBV7-7 to TRBJ1-3; 8 positions agree with TRBD1. The V gene's germline CDR1 is SSHAT and CDR2 FNYEAQ (reference sequence). The CDR3 consists of 16 residues. Germline trimming cut 1 base from V and 4 bases from J; bases unmatched to any gene: 6. The DNA of the CDR3 is TGTGCCAGCAGCTTAGGCGCGGCAGGGGGCGGAAACACCATATATTTT. It yields the protein CASSLGAAGGGNTIYF.

This chain links TRBV5-1 with TRBJ1-1, with a possible D match to TRBD1 (6 bases). Trimming took 0 bases from V and 0 from J, leaving 6 bases between them. The V gene's germline CDR1 is SGHRS and CDR2 YFSETQ. The CDR3 has 14 residues. The CDR3 sequence: CASSLGDMNTEAFF. The CDR3 bases are TGCGCCAGCAGCTTGGGGGACATGAACACTGAAGCTTTCTTT.

This rearrangement joins TRBV5-1 to TRBJ2-2; TRBD1 or TRBD2 may be the D gene (5 bases each). The germline gives CDR1 SGHRS, CDR2 YFSETQ. Trimming shortened V by 0 bases and J by 6 bases, and 9 bases separated the two germline ends. CDR3 length: 14 amino acids. The CDR3: CASSLDGGAGELFF. CDR3 bases: TGCGCCAGCAGCTTGGATGGGGGAGCCGGGGAGCTGTTTTTT.

The V and J genes are TRBV5-1 and TRBJ1-1; no clear D gene. Germline CDR1 SGHRS, CDR2 YFSETQ. The CDR3 sequence is 15 residues long. V lost 0 bases to trimming and J lost 1 base, with 10 bases between them. The CDR3 loop is CASSLEVFRNTEAFF. CDR3 in DNA: TGCGCCAGCAGCTTGGAGGTTTTCAGGAACACTGAAGCTTTCTTT.

The V call is TRBV27, the J call TRBJ1-5; 8 bases map to TRBD1. The CDR3 loop spans 15 amino acids. The V and J ends lost 11 bases and 2 bases, in that order; junction bases with no gene match: 11. Germline CDR1 MNHEY, CDR2 SMNVEV (reference sequence). This chain's CDR3 is CAGRDRGLGNQPQHF. Written as DNA, the CDR3 is TGTGCCGGCCGCGACAGGGGCCTAGGCAATCAGCCCCAGCATTTT.

The rearrangement links TRBV6-5 to TRBJ2-1; no definite D call. CDR3 length: 15 residues. The V gene lost 2 bases and the J gene lost 3 bases, with 11 bases spanning the gap. Germline values: CDR1 MNHEY, CDR2 SVGAGI. The CDR3 protein is CASSYKRPNYNEQFF. The DNA of the CDR3 is TGTGCCAGCAGTTACAAGCGTCCGAACTACAATGAGCAGTTCTTC.

Details on this clone: A junction end diverges from the germline sequence, so it may reflect a read error. The chain recombines TRBV18 with TRBJ1-4; D not resolved. CDR3 length equals 15 residues. Germline V gives CDR1 KGHSH, CDR2 LQKENI. CDR3 coding DNA: TGTGCCAGCTCACCACCCGCACGGTCTAATGAAAACCTGTTTTTT. Its protein product is CASSPPARSNENLFF.

The chain recombines TRBV7-2 with TRBJ1-6, with no clear D. Germline V CDR1 and CDR2: SGHTA, FQGNSA. Trimming shortened V by 6 bases and J by 6 bases, and 6 bases separated the two germline ends. CDR3 size: 12 residues. The CDR3 nucleotides are TGTGCCAGCAGATATAGTAATTCACCCCTCCACTTT. It is translated as CASRYSNSPLHF.

V and J are TRBV5-6 and TRBJ2-3; a weak D match, TRBD2 (7 bases). Germline V gene data show CDR1 as SGHDT and CDR2 as YYEEEE. With 4 bases removed from V and 3 bases from J, the gap between germline ends came to 15 bases. The CDR3 runs to 15 residues. The CDR3 spells CASSNYGGPTDTQYF. The CDR3 DNA reads as TGTGCCAGCAGCAATTACGGGGGGCCTACAGATACGCAGTATTTT.

This rearrangement joins TRBV2 to TRBJ1-2; TRBD1 matches 8 bases. V lost 2 bases to trimming and J lost 5 bases; unmatched junction nucleotides: 7. From germline, CDR1 is SNHLY and CDR2 FYNNEI. The CDR3 has 15 amino acids. CDR3 sequence (DNA): TGTGCCAGCAGTGAACAGGGGCAGGGGGCGTATGGCTACACCTTC. Its protein is CASSEQGQGAYGYTF.

The CDR3 sequence: CASSQVGSSLHF. Here the CDR3 DNA reads TGTGCCAGCAGCCAAGTTGGGAGTTCCCTCCACTTT. V usage is TRBV14 and J usage is TRBJ1-6; D ambiguous. V was shortened by 1 base and J by 14 bases, with 9 bases between the two germline ends. Per the germline V gene, CDR1 is SGHDN and CDR2 is FVKESK. This CDR3 spans 12 amino acids. Variable domain in full (rest from reference TRBV14 and TRBJ1-6): EAGVTQFPSHSVIEKGQTVTLRCDPISGHDNLYWYRRVMGKEIKFLLHFVKESKQDESGMPNNRFLAERTGGTYSTLKVQPAELEDSGVYFCASSQVGSSLHFGNGTRLTVT.

V and J are TRBV18 and TRBJ2-7, with D possibly TRBD1 on 6 matching bases. Trimming left V 4 bases short and J 0 bases short, with 10 bases between. Germline CDR1 KGHSH, CDR2 LQKENI. CDR3 length equals 14 residues. The DNA of the CDR3 is TGTGCCAGCTCACACCGACAGGTCTCCTACGAGCAGTACTTC. Translation: CASSHRQVSYEQYF.

The rearrangement joins TRBV19 to TRBJ1-6; D perhaps matches TRBD1 (5 bases). This CDR3 contains 16 residues. CDR1 and CDR2 (germline): LNHDA, SQIVND (reference sequence). V was clipped by 8 bases and J by 10 bases, with 24 bases between them. The CDR3 DNA reads as TGTGCCAGTTCCGGATCCTATGGGGGACGGGGCTCACCCCTCCACTTT. Translated: CASSGSYGGRGSPLHF.

This chain uses TRBV11-2 with TRBJ2-2; 7 nucleotides match TRBD2. V dropped 7 bases and J dropped 4; count of bases not matched to a gene: 6. The germline V gene encodes CDR1 SGHAT and CDR2 FQNNGV. The CDR3 covers 14 residues. The CDR3 nucleotides are TGTGCCAGCACCGCATTAGCGGGCACCGGGGAGCTGTTTTTT. This gives the protein CASTALAGTGELFF.

The rearrangement joins TRBV11-2 to TRBJ1-1; a weak D match, TRBD1 (6 bases). CDR1 is SGHAT and CDR2 is FQNNGV in the germline V gene. Trimming removed 1 base at V and 1 base at J, with 19 bases between. This CDR3 spans 18 amino acids. The CDR3 nucleotides read TGTGCCAGCAGCTTAGCAATCACGGACAGTTACCGGAACACTGAAGCTTTCTTT. The encoded protein is CASSLAITDSYRNTEAFF. The complete variable domain, with remaining parts taken from reference TRBV11-2 and TRBJ1-1, reads EAGVAQSPRYKIIEKRQSVAFWCNPISGHATLYWYQQILGQGPKLLIQFQNNGVVDDSQLPKDRFSAERLKGVDSTLKIQPAKLEDSAVYLCASSLAITDSYRNTEAFFGQGTRLTVV.

The chain joins TRBV6-1 to TRBJ1-5; D not resolved. The germline V gene has CDR1 MNHNS and CDR2 SASEGT. V lost 6 bases to trimming and J lost 4 bases, with 10 bases between them. The CDR3 has 13 amino acids. CDR3 sequence reads: CASRPLSNQPQHF. In DNA form, the CDR3 reads TGTGCCAGCAGACCTTTAAGTAATCAGCCCCAGCATTTT.

The V gene is TRBV6-5, the J gene TRBJ2-3, with TRBD2 as a possible D gene (7 bases). Germline-derived CDR1 and CDR2 are MNHEY and SVGAGI. V was shortened by 5 bases and J by 4 bases, with 16 bases between the two germline ends. The CDR3 length is 15 residues. The CDR3 is CASSIGGGGADTQYF. In nucleotides, the CDR3 is TGTGCCAGCAGTATCGGGGGAGGGGGTGCAGATACGCAGTATTTT.

This clone was detected only a few times. The chain has TRBV18 and TRBJ1-5, with TRBD1 identical over 7 bases. Germline CDR1 and CDR2: KGHSH and LQKENI. This CDR3 region has 15 residues. V lost 3 bases to trimming and J lost 3 bases; unmatched junction nucleotides: 5. In DNA, the CDR3 is TGTGCCAGCTCACCCGCAGGGGGGGTCAATCAGCCCCAGCATTTT. Amino acids: CASSPAGGVNQPQHF.

This clone came up a few times. The CDR3: CASSDRGLTEAFF. Written as DNA, the CDR3 is TGTGCCAGCAGTGACCGGGGCCTTACTGAAGCTTTCTTT. This chain connects TRBV6-1 to TRBJ1-1; a weak D match, TRBD1 (5 bases). Per the germline V gene, CDR1 is MNHNS and CDR2 is SASEGT. V was clipped by 3 bases and J by 5 bases, with 10 bases between them. The CDR3 length is 13 residues.

A single count supports this clone. The chain recombines TRBV19 with TRBJ2-3, with TRBD1 identical over 7 bases. Trimming at V came to 6 bases and at J to 4 bases, leaving 10 bases not matched to a gene. Germline V CDR1 and CDR2: LNHDA, SQIVND (reference sequence). The CDR3 is made up of 15 amino acids. The CDR3 here is CASSPKGGRADTQYF. The CDR3 DNA reads TGTGCCAGTAGCCCCAAAGGGGGCAGAGCAGATACGCAGTATTTT. Complete variable domain (other parts from reference TRBV19 and TRBJ2-3): DGGITQSPKYLFRKEGQNVTLSCEQNLNHDAMYWYRQDPGQGLRLIYYSQIVNDFQKGDIAEGYSVSREKKESFPLTVTSAQKNPTAFYLCASSPKGGRADTQYFGPGTRLTVL.

The chain combines TRBV4-1 with TRBJ2-3, with TRBD2 matching 10 bases. J gave up 6 bases and V 1 base, and 10 bases lay outside the gene matches. The germline V gene encodes CDR1 MGHRA and CDR2 YSYEKL. CDR3 length: 17 amino acids. CDR3 nucleotides: TGCGCCAGCAGCCAAGTTCGGGCTAGCGGGGGTCGTGATACGCAGTATTTT. It translates to CASSQVRASGGRDTQYF.

V is TRBV2 and J is TRBJ2-7, with D perhaps assigned TRBD1 or TRBD2 (6 bases each). Germline-derived CDR1 and CDR2 are SNHLY and FYNNEI. The CDR3 totals 15 residues. Between the trimmed V and J ends, which lost 2 bases and 2 bases, there was a span of 13 bases. The CDR3 nucleotides read TGTGCCAGCAGTGAATTATGGGGGGCCGCCTACGAGCAGTACTTC. Encoded protein: CASSELWGAAYEQYF. The full variable domain, with the rest looked up from reference TRBV2 and TRBJ2-7, is EPEVTQTPSHQVTQMGQEVILRCVPISNHLYFYWYRQILGQKVEFLVSFYNNEISEKSEIFDDQFSVERPDGSNFTLKIRSTKLEDSAMYFCASSELWGAAYEQYFGPGTRLTVT.

J is TRBJ1-1 and V is TRBV6-5; unclear D gene. Germline V gene lookup returns CDR1 MNHEY and CDR2 SVGAGI. V shed 1 base and J shed 1 base, with 10 bases lying between them. The CDR3 loop spans 15 amino acids. The CDR3 sequence is CASSYFPPPNTEAFF. The CDR3 nucleotides are TGTGCCAGCAGTTACTTTCCCCCACCGAACACTGAAGCTTTCTTT.

Concerning this clone itself: The identical CDR3 is also encoded by other nucleotide sequences in the sample. The genes are TRBV18 and TRBJ2-7, with D possibly being TRBD1 or TRBD2 (5 bases each). The CDR3 totals 13 residues. Germline V gene sequence: CDR1 KGHSH, CDR2 LQKENI. V was shortened by 6 bases and J by 5 bases, with 14 bases between the two germline ends. The DNA for the CDR3 is TGTGCCAGCTCCCCCCGGGGCGTCCACGAGCAGTACTTC. Its protein is CASSPRGVHEQYF.

The chain's CDR3 is CATRETFSNYGYTF. The CDR3 nucleotides are TGTGCCACCCGAGAAACATTCTCTAACTATGGCTACACCTTC. The chain carries TRBV6-1 and TRBJ1-2; D is unclear. Germline lookup yields CDR1 MNHNS and CDR2 SASEGT. The CDR3 consists of 14 residues. Trimming removed 10 bases from V and 0 bases from J, with 15 bases in between.

The rearrangement links TRBV9 to TRBJ1-6; D gene unclear. Germline CDR1 SGDLS, CDR2 YYNGEE. V gave up 3 bases and J gave up 6 bases, with 10 bases separating them. The CDR3 is 14 amino acids. DNA for the CDR3: TGTGCCAGCAGCGCTCGGGATTTTAATTCACCCCTCCACTTT. Translation gives CASSARDFNSPLHF.

The J gene is TRBJ2-7, the V gene TRBV18; TRBD1 matches at 7 bases. In germline, CDR1 is KGHSH, CDR2 LQKENI. V shed 6 bases and J 5 bases; nucleotides not matched to a gene: 7. This CDR3 is 13 amino acids long. The CDR3 reads CASSPTGVHEQYF. CDR3 in DNA: TGTGCCAGCTCCCCAACAGGGGTGCACGAGCAGTACTTC.

The genes are TRBV18 and TRBJ2-7; no clear D. V lost 0 bases and J lost 4, with 7 bases in between. Germline CDR1 reads KGHSH; CDR2 reads LQKENI. The CDR3 runs to 13 residues. The CDR3 sequence is CASSPPNSYEQYF. CDR3 nucleotides: TGTGCCAGCTCACCACCAAACAGTTACGAGCAGTACTTC. The full variable domain, in which reference TRBV18 and TRBJ2-7 provide the parts outside the CDR3, is NAGVMQNPRHLVRRRGQEARLRCSPMKGHSHVYWYRQLPEEGLKFMVYLQKENIIDESGMPKERFSAEFPKEGPSILRIQQVVRGDSAAYFCASSPPNSYEQYFGPGTRLTVT.

V is TRBV19 and J is TRBJ1-2; possibly TRBD1 for D (5 bases). The germline V gene has CDR1 LNHDA and CDR2 SQIVND (reference sequence). V was pared by 7 bases and J by 6 bases, with 21 bases between. CDR3 size: 15 residues. The CDR3 DNA sequence: TGTGCCAGTATCCCCCAGGGACTCCGAGGCGATGGCTACACCTTC. Translation: CASIPQGLRGDGYTF. Based on the CDR3 plus reference TRBV19 and TRBJ1-2, the full variable domain is DGGITQSPKYLFRKEGQNVTLSCEQNLNHDAMYWYRQDPGQGLRLIYYSQIVNDFQKGDIAEGYSVSREKKESFPLTVTSAQKNPTAFYLCASIPQGLRGDGYTFGSGTRLTVV.